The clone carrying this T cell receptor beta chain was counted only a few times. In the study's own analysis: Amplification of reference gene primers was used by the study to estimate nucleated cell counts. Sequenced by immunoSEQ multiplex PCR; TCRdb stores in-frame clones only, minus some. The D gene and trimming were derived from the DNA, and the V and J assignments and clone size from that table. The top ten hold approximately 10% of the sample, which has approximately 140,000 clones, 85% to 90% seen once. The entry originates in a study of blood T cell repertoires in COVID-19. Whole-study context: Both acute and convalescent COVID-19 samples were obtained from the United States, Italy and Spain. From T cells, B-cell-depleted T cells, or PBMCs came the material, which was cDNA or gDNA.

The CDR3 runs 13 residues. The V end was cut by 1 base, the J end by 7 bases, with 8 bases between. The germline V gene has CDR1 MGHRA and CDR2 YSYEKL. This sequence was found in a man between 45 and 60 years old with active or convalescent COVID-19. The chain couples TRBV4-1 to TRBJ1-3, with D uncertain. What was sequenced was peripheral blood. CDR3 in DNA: TGCGCCAGCAGCCAAGCTGGGCCTAACACCATATATTTT. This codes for CASSQAGPNTIYF.